The clone carrying this T cell receptor (beta chain) was seen just once. The assay was immunoSEQ multiplex PCR, and TCRdb's table has in-frame clones only and misses some. The sample contains under 100,000 clones, about 90% of which appear only once. The record originates from a study of OX40 agonist ivuxolimab in advanced cancers. Background on the study: Ivuxolimab, an antibody acting as an agonist of OX40 (CD134), was used to treat patients. Partial responses, seen in three patients, involved one hepatocellular carcinoma and two cutaneous melanomas.

The length of the CDR3 is 11 residues. The germline V gene has CDR1 MNHNS and CDR2 SASEGT. V lost 6 bases, J lost 2 bases, and 5 bases lay in between. This receptor was identified in an adult with an advanced solid tumor such as melanoma, head and neck, liver or kidney cancer. Sequences were derived from CD4+ or CD8+ T cells sorted from blood, sampled in a trial of the OX40 agonist ivuxolimab. This sequence joins TRBV6-1 and TRBJ2-7, with D unclear. The CDR3 here is CASRTPYEQYF. The CDR3 DNA is TGTGCCAGCAGAACCCCCTACGAGCAGTACTTC.